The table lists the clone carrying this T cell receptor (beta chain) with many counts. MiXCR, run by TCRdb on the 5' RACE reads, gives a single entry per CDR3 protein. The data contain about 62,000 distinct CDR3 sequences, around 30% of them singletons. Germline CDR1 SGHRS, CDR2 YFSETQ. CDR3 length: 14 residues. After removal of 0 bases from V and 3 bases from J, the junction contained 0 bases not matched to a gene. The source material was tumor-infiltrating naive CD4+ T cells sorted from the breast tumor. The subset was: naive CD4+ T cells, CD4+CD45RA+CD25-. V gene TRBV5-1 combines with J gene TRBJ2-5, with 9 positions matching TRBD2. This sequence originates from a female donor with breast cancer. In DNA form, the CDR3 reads TGCGCCAGCAGCTTGGCTAGCGGGGAAGAGACCCAGTACTTC. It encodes CASSLASGEETQYF.